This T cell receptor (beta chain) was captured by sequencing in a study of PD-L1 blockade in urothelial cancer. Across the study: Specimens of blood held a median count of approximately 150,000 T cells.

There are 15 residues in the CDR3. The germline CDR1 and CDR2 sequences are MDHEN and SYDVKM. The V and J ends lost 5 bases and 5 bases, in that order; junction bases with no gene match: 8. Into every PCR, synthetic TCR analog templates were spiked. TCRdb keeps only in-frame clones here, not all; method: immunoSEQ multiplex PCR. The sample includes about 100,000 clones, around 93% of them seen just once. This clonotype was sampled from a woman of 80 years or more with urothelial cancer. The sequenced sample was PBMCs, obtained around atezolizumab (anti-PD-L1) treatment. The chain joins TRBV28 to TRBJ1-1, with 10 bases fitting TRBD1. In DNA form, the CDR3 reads TGTGCCAGCAGTCGTTCCGACAGGGGGCGGACTGAAGCTTTCTTT. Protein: CASSRSDRGRTEAFF.